The 5 T cell receptor beta chains in this list originate from one sample, sequenced in a study of blood T cell dynamics during melanoma immunotherapy. The time point is: pre-treatment baseline. Measured with immunoSEQ multiplex PCR; TCRdb has only the in-frame clones, and not every one. The table has approximately 15,000 clones, approximately 80% seen once. The sequencing used blood, collected from a patient treated with checkpoint blockade. These receptor sequences come from a human donor with melanoma.

The chain links TRBV29-1 to TRBJ1-4; unclear D gene. The germline V gene has CDR1 SQVTM and CDR2 ANQGSEA. V lost 4 bases and J 7 bases, leaving 10 bases between the germline ends. The CDR3 runs to 12 residues. Here the CDR3 DNA reads TGCAGCGTTGCCGACGGCGGTGAAAAACTGTTTTTT. Protein sequence: CSVADGGEKLFF.

This clone was observed a handful of times. The J gene is TRBJ1-1, the V gene TRBV27; D is ambiguous. V lost 3 bases and J lost 5, with 19 bases in between. The CDR3 is 16 residues long. Per germline, CDR1 MNHEY and CDR2 SMNVEV (reference sequence). CDR3 in amino acids: CASSLMRWGLETEAFF. In DNA form, the CDR3 reads TGTGCCAGCAGTTTGATGAGGTGGGGTTTGGAGACTGAAGCTTTCTTT.

The chain is built from TRBV6-5 and TRBJ1-6, with unresolved D. Germline V lookup: CDR1 MNHEY, CDR2 SVGAGI. The CDR3 has 16 residues. The V and J ends lost 0 bases and 9 bases respectively, with 15 bases between them. The CDR3 bases are TGTGCCAGCAGTTACTCTTTGCGGGGAGTTGGTTCACCCCTCCACTTT. It is translated as CASSYSLRGVGSPLHF.

This chain connects TRBV6-6 to TRBJ1-2; D may be TRBD1 (6 bases). Looked up from germline, CDR1 is MNHNY and CDR2 is SVGAGI (reference sequence). Deletions cut 6 bases from V and 0 bases from J, with 11 bases between. This CDR3 spans 14 amino acids. The CDR3 is CASRGGPANYGYTF. The CDR3 nucleotides are TGTGCCAGCAGAGGGGGTCCAGCTAACTATGGCTACACCTTC.

The CDR3 DNA is TGCGCCAGCAGCTTGGGGACAGGAACCTACGAGCAGTACTTC. Translating it yields CASSLGTGTYEQYF. V and J are TRBV5-1 and TRBJ2-5, with TRBD1 matching over 7 bases. Gene TRBJ2-7 matches the end of the DNA better, so the J call may be wrong. CDR1 is SGHRS, CDR2 YFSETQ, per germline. This CDR3 has 14 residues.